The 2 T cell receptor beta chains below all came from one sample that was sequenced in a study of CD8 T cells in Susac syndrome. After extraction with the RNeasy kit, about 0.45 to 1 ug of the RNA was reverse transcribed using random hexamers. One entry per CDR3 protein, called by TCRdb with MiXCR from the immunoSEQ multiplex PCR reads. The table has some 180,000 distinct CDR3 sequences, about 95% seen once; the top ten hold more than 0.1%. The sequenced sample consisted of CD4+ T cells from PBMCs. The receptors shown here come from a human donor in good health.

The V call is TRBV18, the J call TRBJ2-7; D not certain. The germline gives CDR1 KGHSH, CDR2 LQKENI. The CDR3 is 14 residues long. V lost 0 bases, J lost 1 base, and 7 bases lay in between. The DNA of the CDR3 is TGTGCCAGCTCACCACCAGATACGTCCTACGAGCAGTACTTC. Amino acids: CASSPPDTSYEQYF.

J is TRBJ1-4 and V is TRBV6-5, with D maybe TRBD1 (6 bases). The V end lost 0 bases, the J end lost 3 bases, and 11 bases lay between the germline ends. CDR1 is MNHEY and CDR2 is SVGAGI in the germline V gene. CDR3 length equals 16 residues. The CDR3 protein is CASSYSGGAANEKLFF. The CDR3 bases are TGTGCCAGCAGTTACTCGGGGGGCGCAGCTAATGAAAAACTGTTTTTT.